This TCR beta chain was retrieved from a study of T cells in Graves' hyperthyroidism and ophthalmopathy. Study as a whole: Blood was drawn when the patient was first diagnosed and still untreated.

TCR beta CDR3 regions were amplified from RNA transcripts. The HTBI set primed first-round TCR CDR3 RT-PCR. TCRdb used MiXCR to reprocess the multiplex PCR reads, holding one entry per CDR3 protein. The sample lists approximately 600,000 distinct CDR3 sequences; under 25% were seen once. Worth noting for this clonotype: Its antigen is not identified.

Study-wide results and limits: Model output signaled ophthalmopathy a median 6.5 months ahead of onset.

V lost 1 base to trimming and J lost 3 bases; unmatched junction nucleotides: 1. The CDR3 spans 14 residues. CDR1 and CDR2 from the germline V gene are MNHEY and SVGEGT. Out of approximately 10 ml of fresh peripheral blood came the PBMCs. This sequence joins TRBV6-2 or TRBV6-3 and TRBJ2-5; 8 bases are shared with TRBD1. Source material: blood. The TCR originated in a man younger than 45 with Graves' ophthalmopathy. The CDR3: CASSYWDRKETQYF. CDR3 nucleotides: TGTGCCAGCAGTTACTGGGACAGGAAAGAGACCCAGTACTTC.